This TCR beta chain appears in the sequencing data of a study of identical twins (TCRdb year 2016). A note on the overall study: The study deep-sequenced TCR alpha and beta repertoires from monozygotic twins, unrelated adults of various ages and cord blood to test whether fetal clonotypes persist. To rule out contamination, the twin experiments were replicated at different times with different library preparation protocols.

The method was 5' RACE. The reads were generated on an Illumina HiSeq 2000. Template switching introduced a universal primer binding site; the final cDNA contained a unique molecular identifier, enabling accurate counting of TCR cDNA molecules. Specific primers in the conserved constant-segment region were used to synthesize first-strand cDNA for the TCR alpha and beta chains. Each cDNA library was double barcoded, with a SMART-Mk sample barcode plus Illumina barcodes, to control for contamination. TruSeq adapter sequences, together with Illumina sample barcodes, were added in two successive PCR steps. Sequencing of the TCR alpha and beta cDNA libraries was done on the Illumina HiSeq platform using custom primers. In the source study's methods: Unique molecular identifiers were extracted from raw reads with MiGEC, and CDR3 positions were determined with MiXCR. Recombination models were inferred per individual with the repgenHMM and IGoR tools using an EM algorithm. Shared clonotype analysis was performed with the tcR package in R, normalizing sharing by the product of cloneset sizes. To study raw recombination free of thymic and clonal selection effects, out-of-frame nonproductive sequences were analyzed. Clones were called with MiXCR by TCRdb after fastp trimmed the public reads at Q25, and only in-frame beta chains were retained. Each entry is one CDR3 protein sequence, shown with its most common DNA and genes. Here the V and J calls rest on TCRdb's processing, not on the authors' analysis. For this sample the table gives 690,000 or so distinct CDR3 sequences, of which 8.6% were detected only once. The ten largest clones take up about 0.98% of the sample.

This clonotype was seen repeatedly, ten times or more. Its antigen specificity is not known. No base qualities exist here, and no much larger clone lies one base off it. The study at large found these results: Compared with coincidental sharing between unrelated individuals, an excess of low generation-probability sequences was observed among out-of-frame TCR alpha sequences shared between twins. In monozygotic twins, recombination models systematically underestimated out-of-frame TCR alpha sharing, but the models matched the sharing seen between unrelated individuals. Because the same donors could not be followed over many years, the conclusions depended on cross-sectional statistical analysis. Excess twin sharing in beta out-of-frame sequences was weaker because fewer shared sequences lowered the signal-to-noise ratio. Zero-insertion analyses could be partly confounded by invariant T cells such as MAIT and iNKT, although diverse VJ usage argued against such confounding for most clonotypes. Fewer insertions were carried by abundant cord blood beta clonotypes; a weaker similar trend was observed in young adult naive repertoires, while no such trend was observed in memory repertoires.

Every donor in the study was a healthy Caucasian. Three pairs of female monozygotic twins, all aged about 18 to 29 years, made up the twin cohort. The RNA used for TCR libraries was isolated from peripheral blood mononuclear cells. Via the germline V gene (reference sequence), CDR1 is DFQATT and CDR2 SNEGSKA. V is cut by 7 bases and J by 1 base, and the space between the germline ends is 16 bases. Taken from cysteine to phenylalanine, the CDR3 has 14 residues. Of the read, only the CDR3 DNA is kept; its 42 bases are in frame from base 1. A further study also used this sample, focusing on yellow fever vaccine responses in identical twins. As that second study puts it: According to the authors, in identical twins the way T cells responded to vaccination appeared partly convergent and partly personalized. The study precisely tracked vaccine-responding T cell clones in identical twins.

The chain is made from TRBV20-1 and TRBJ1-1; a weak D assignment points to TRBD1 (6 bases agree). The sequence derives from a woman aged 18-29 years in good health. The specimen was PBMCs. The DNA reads TGCAGTGTTGGGGTTGGGGGCGCGAACACTGAAGCTTTCTTT. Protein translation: CSVGVGGANTEAFF.